The clone carrying this TCR beta chain showed up just a few times. Some clones are missing from TCRdb's copy, which holds only in-frame ones; the method was immunoSEQ multiplex PCR. Of roughly 69,000 clones in the sample, nearly 85% were seen once. This entry comes from a study of control samples from healthy donors and cancer patients. The sample taken for sequencing was blood. This clonotype originated in a man aged 60 to 75 in good health.

The CDR3 DNA sequence: TGTGCCAGCGGAGAGGGCTCCTACGAGCAGTACTTC. Translation gives CASGEGSYEQYF. The rearrangement uses TRBV12-3 or TRBV12-4 and TRBJ2-7; a possible D gene is TRBD2 (5 bases). CDR3 length: 12 amino acids. V was trimmed by 8 bases and J by 0 bases, leaving 8 bases between them.